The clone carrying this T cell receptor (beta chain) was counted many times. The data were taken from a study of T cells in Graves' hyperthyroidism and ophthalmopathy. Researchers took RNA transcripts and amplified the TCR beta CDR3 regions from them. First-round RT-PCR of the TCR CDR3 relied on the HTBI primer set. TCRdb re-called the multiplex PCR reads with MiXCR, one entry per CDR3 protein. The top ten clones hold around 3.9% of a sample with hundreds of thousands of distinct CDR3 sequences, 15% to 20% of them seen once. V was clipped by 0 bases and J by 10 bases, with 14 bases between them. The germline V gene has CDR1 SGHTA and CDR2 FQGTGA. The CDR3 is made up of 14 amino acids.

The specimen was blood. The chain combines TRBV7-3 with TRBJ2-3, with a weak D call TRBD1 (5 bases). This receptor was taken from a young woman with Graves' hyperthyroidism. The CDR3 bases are TGTGCCAGCAGCTTAACCGGTGCCCCCAGGGCGCAGTATTTT. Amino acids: CASSLTGAPRAQYF.